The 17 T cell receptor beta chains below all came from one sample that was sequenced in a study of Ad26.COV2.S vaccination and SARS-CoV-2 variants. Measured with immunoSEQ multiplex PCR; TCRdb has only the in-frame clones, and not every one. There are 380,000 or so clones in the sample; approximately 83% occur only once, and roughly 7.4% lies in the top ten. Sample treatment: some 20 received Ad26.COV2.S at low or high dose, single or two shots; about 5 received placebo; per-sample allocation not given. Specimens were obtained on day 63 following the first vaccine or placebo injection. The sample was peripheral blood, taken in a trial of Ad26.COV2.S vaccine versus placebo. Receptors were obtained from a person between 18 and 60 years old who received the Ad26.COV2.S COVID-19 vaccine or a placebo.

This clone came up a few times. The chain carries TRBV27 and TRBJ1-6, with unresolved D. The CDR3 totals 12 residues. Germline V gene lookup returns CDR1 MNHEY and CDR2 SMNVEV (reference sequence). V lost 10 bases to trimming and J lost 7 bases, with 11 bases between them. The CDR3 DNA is TGTGCCATCGGCCCGGGGAATTCACCCCTCCACTTT. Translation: CAIGPGNSPLHF.

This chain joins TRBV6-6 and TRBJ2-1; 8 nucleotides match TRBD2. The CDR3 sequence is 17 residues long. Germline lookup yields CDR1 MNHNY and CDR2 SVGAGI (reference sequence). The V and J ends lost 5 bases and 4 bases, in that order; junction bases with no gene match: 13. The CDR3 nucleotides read TGTGCCAGCAGTCGCCTCCCCACTAGCGGCACTTACAATGAGCAGTTCTTC. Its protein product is CASSRLPTSGTYNEQFF.

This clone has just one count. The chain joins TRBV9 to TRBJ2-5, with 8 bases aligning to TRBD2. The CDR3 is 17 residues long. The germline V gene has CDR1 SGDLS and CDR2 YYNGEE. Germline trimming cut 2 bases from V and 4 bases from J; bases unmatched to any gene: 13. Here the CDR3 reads CASSVGRVAGLGETQYF. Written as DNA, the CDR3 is TGTGCCAGCAGCGTGGGCCGAGTAGCGGGATTGGGAGAGACCCAGTACTTC.

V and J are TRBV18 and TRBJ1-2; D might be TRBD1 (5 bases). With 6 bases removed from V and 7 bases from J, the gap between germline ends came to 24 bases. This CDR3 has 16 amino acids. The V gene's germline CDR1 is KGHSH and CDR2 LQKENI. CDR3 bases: TGTGCCAGCTCCCCAACTGCCGGGACGGCCTCCGTTGGCTACACCTTC. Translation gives CASSPTAGTASVGYTF.

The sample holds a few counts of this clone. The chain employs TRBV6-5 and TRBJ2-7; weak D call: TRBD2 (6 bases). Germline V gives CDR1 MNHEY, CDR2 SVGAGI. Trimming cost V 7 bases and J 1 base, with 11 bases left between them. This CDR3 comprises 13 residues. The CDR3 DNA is TGTGCCAGCAATCCGGGGGATTCCTACGAGCAGTACTTC. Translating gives CASNPGDSYEQYF.

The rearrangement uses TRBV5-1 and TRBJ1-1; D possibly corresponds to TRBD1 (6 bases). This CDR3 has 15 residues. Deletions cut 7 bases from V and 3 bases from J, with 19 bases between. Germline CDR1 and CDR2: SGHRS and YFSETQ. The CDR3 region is CASSSLGGRDTEAFF. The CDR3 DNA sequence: TGCGCCAGCTCCTCCCTTGGGGGCAGGGACACTGAAGCTTTCTTT.

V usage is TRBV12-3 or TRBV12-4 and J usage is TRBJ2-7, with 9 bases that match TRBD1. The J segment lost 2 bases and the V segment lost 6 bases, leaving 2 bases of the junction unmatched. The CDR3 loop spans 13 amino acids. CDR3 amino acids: CASRQGAAYEQYF. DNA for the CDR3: TGTGCCAGCAGACAGGGGGCCGCCTACGAGCAGTACTTC.

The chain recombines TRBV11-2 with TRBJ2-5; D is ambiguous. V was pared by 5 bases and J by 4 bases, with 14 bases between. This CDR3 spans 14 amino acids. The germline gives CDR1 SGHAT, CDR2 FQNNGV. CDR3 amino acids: CASSRGLWGETQYF. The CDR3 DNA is TGTGCCAGCAGCCGTGGTTTGTGGGGAGAGACCCAGTACTTC. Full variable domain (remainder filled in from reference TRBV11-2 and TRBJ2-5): EAGVAQSPRYKIIEKRQSVAFWCNPISGHATLYWYQQILGQGPKLLIQFQNNGVVDDSQLPKDRFSAERLKGVDSTLKIQPAKLEDSAVYLCASSRGLWGETQYFGPGTRLLVL.

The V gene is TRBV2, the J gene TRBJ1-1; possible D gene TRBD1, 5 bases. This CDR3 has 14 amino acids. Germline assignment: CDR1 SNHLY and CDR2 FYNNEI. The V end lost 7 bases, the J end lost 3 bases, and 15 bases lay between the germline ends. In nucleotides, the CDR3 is TGTGCCAGCAATCGGGCAGGGCTGGACACTGAAGCTTTCTTT. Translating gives CASNRAGLDTEAFF.

The CDR3 region has the DNA TGTGCCAGCAGCCGGAGCTCCTACAATGAGCAGTTCTTC. It translates to CASSRSSYNEQFF. This chain connects TRBV7-2 to TRBJ2-1; unclear D gene. The CDR3 is 13 residues long. Germline V gene lookup returns CDR1 SGHTA and CDR2 FQGNSA. Trimming pared 5 bases from V and 0 bases from J, leaving 5 bases between.

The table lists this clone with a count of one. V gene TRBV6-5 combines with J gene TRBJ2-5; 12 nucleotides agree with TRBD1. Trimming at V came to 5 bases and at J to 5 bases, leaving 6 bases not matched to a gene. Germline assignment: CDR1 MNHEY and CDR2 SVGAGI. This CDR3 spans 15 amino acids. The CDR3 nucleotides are TGTGCCAGCAGTACGGGGACAGGGGGCGCGGAGACCCAGTACTTC. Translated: CASSTGTGGAETQYF.

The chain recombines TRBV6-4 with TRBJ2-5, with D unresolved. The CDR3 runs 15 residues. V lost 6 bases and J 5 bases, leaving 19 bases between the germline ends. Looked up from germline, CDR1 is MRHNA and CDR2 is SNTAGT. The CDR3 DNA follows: TGTGCCAGCAGCGATTGGCGGCCTAGACCGGAGACCCAGTACTTC. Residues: CASSDWRPRPETQYF.

The CDR3, as DNA: TGTGCCAGTAGTATTGGGGCCGACACTGAAGCTTTCTTT. Protein sequence: CASSIGADTEAFF. The chain is built from TRBV19 and TRBJ1-1; D perhaps matches TRBD1 (5 bases). The germline V gene encodes CDR1 LNHDA and CDR2 SQIVND (reference sequence). The CDR3 is made up of 13 amino acids. V was trimmed by 3 bases and J by 3 bases, leaving 8 bases between them.

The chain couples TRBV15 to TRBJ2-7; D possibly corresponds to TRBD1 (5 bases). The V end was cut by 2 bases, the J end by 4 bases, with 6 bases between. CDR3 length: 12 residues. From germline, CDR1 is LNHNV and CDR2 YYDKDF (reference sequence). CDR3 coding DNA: TGTGCCACCAGCAGACAGGGATACGAGCAGTACTTC. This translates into CATSRQGYEQYF.

The CDR3 sequence is CASRYDGLAGVETQYF. The CDR3 DNA is TGTGCCAGCAGGTACGATGGACTAGCGGGAGTAGAGACCCAGTACTTC. This chain connects TRBV3-1 (or the pseudogene TRBV3-2) to TRBJ2-5; the match to TRBD2 covers 13 bases. V shed 6 bases and J 4 bases; nucleotides not matched to a gene: 8. The CDR3 totals 16 residues. Germline CDR1 reads LGHDT; CDR2 reads YNNKEL (reference sequence).

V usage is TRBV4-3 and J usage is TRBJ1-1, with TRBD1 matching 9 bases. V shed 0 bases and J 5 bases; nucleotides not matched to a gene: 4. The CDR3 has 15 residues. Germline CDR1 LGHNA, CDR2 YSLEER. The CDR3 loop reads CASSQEGQGRTEAFF. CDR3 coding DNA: TGCGCCAGCAGCCAAGAGGGACAGGGTAGGACTGAAGCTTTCTTT.

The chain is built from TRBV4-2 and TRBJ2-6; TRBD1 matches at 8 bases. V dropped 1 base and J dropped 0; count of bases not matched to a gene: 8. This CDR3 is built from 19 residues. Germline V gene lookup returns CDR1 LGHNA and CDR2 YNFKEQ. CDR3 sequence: CASSQATGTGSSGANVLTF. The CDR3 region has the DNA TGTGCCAGCAGCCAAGCTACCGGGACAGGCAGCTCTGGGGCCAACGTCCTGACTTTC.